The sequence of this TCR beta chain was determined in a study of T cells in Graves' hyperthyroidism and ophthalmopathy (dated by TCRdb to between 2018 and 2021). Regarding the study in general: Peripheral blood samples were taken at initial diagnosis, before any treatment was given. TCR V-J signatures able to tell the groups apart were searched for in a discovery cohort of 95 to 100 patients, of whom over 40 had Graves' ophthalmopathy and roughly 58 had stable Graves' hyperthyroidism. Whether ophthalmopathy could be predicted prospectively was tested in an independent validation cohort made up of roughly 19 hyperthyroidism patients plus 17 patients who later progressed to ophthalmopathy. The 90 to 100 discovery patients were randomly split 7:3 into training and test sets. In addition, the study compared T-cell repertoires in thyroid tissue and in blood from about 6 Graves' hyperthyroidism patients. Following sampling, methimazole starting at 30 mg daily was given to hyperthyroidism patients, and high-dose intravenous methylprednisolone was given to ophthalmopathy patients. TCR Vbeta CDR3 sequencing of roughly 140 peripheral blood samples (43 ophthalmopathy, 70 to 85 hyperthyroidism and some 17 progressor patients) is reported in the paper.

Stable Graves' hyperthyroidism was defined as the absence of progression to ophthalmopathy over 18 months of follow-up. Hyperthyroidism patients were newly diagnosed, with disease duration under 2 months, and aged 18 to 65 years. Any patient with an uncontrolled infection, another autoimmune disease, pregnancy or lactation was excluded. Clinical symptoms, serum thyroxine and TRAb, thyroid ultrasound, and orbital computed tomography formed the basis for the diagnoses. PBMCs were isolated from about 9.2 ml of fresh peripheral blood by Ficoll-Paque density gradient centrifugation. Total RNA was extracted using Trizol reagent, and RNA quality was assessed on an Agilent 2100 Bioanalyzer. The paper's findings and limits, for the study overall: Ophthalmopathy was separated from stable hyperthyroidism by a 13 V-J signature model, with around 88% sensitivity and roughly 84% specificity obtained in cross-validation and 80%/75% obtained in testing. No statistical method was used to fix the sample size in advance, and group allocation was not hidden from the investigators. Most expanded thyroid clonotypes (frequency above 0.001) were also detected in blood, suggesting blood repertoires may reflect thyroid immune responses. In validation, the model predicted progression to ophthalmopathy a median of about 6 months before onset, with 70% to 71% sensitivity and roughly 72% specificity.

TCR beta CDR3 regions were amplified from RNA transcripts. The TCR CDR3 was subjected to a first round of RT-PCR using the HTBI primer set and the Qiagen OneStep RT-PCR kit. A second multiplex PCR round built the libraries, followed by size selection and purification. Paired-end sequencing of the libraries was performed with 100 bp reads on an Illumina HiSeq2000. In the source study's methods: SOAPnuke was used to process the raw data, throwing out any read that contained adapters or uncalled bases, had a mean Phred below 15, or lacked an exact constant-primer or identifier match. COPE v1.2.5 was used to merge high-quality paired reads, and clonotypes were defined as unique nucleotide sequences. Clonotypes were aligned to IMGT TRBV, TRBD and TRBJ reference segments using MiTCR v1.1. The analysis included only V-J combinations with a frequency above 0.0001, which together covered about 99% of the repertoires. A TCS score was defined as the ratio between F50 (clonal expansion) and ExV (chaos), using BLOSUM62-based TCRdist between CDR3 peptides within each V-J. Welch's t-statistics and random forest reduced 450 to 600 V-J features to some 14, which were used in a naive Bayes classifier (R e1071). Clones were called with MiXCR by TCRdb after fastp trimmed the public reads at Q25, and only in-frame beta chains were retained. CDR3 protein duplicates are merged, each entry listing the most common genes and DNA. TCRdb, rather than the study authors, made the V and J calls. For this sample there are 300,000 to 350,000 distinct CDR3 sequences; about 21% appear just once. Roughly 52% of the sample is taken by the ten largest.

This clonotype was counted many times. Its recognized antigen is unknown. Nothing much larger sits one base from this clone, and base qualities are not available. Trimming takes 5 bases from V and 7 bases from J, and the germline ends sit 3 bases apart. Counted from cysteine to phenylalanine, this CDR3 has 11 amino acids. Here the CDR3 DNA is all that survives: 33 bases in frame from base 1. Sequences were obtained from blood. This receptor was obtained from a woman in her forties or fifties with Graves' hyperthyroidism. The rearrangement combines TRBV12-3 or TRBV12-4 with TRBJ1-6, with the D gene too uncertain to name. The bases read TGTGCCAGCAGTGGGAATTCACCCCTCCACTTT. Its product reads: CASSGNSPLHF.